The clone carrying this T cell receptor (beta chain) was seen a few times. Its antigen remains unidentified. This entry belongs to a study of T cell responses to AZD1222 COVID-19 vaccine. CDR1 is SNHLY, CDR2 FYNNEI, per germline. V was pared by 2 bases and J by 0 bases, with 11 bases between. This CDR3 region has 16 residues. Findings and limits, study-wide: Females outnumbered males among donors, who were mostly white British; clonal diversity was possibly underestimated. Of the AZD1222 recipients, only five to seven were seropositive at baseline.

Libraries were prepared by immunoSEQ multiplex PCR; TCRdb keeps only in-frame clonotypes and omits some of them. The table lists about 140,000 clones, around nine tenths of them singletons. The specimen was peripheral blood, collected on day 0 of AZD1222 vaccination. V is TRBV2 and J is TRBJ1-3, with D possibly TRBD1 on 5 matching bases. The sequence was obtained from an adult in good health. The DNA of the CDR3 is TGTGCCAGCAGTGAATTGAAGGGGACCTCTGGAAACACCATATATTTT. Amino acids: CASSELKGTSGNTIYF.